The source of this TCR beta chain is a study of blood T cell repertoires in COVID-19. The assay was immunoSEQ multiplex PCR, and TCRdb's table has in-frame clones only and misses some. The data contain around 78,000 clones, 86% of them singletons. V shed 4 bases, J shed 4 bases, and the junction held 6 bases outside the gene matches. In germline, CDR1 is SGDLS, CDR2 YYNGEE. CDR3 length: 15 amino acids. This receptor was taken from a man aged 45-65 years with active or convalescent COVID-19. V usage is TRBV9 and J usage is TRBJ2-7; 12 bases agree with TRBD2. The sample taken for sequencing was peripheral blood. CDR3 bases: TGTGCCAGCAGCATCGGACTAGCGGGGACGTACGAGCAGTACTTC. Translating it yields CASSIGLAGTYEQYF.